The clone carrying this T cell receptor beta chain occurred once. Method: immunoSEQ multiplex PCR; TCRdb's copy keeps in-frame clones and lacks some. Among hundreds of thousands of clones listed, 98% were seen once. CD8 cells regarded as naive lacked CD45RO, were positively chosen for CCR7, and omitted terminally differentiated effector memory CD45RA+ cells. This sample was included in a study of shared clonotypes between healthy human individuals. Germline V lookup: CDR1 SGHKS, CDR2 YYEKEE (reference sequence). V was trimmed by 0 bases and J by 11 bases, leaving 14 bases between them. The CDR3 sequence is 13 residues long.

The clonotype originates from a man aged 25-45 years in good health. The specimen was naive CD8+ T cells sorted from blood. This chain uses TRBV5-5 with TRBJ1-1, with D uncertain. Here the CDR3 DNA reads TGTGCCAGCAGCTTGGTGGAGGGTGGCGACGCTTTCTTT. Protein: CASSLVEGGDAFF.